The T cell receptor (beta chain) under discussion was sequenced for a study of blood T cells in healthy people across ages. A second roughly 6 to 12 cycle PCR used barcoded and J-beta primers. TCRdb reanalysed the 5' RACE reads using MiXCR and keeps one entry per CDR3 protein. The sample carries about 1 million distinct CDR3 sequences, around 27% recorded once. Trimming cost V 2 bases and J 5 bases; bases outside gene matches: 7. CDR3 length: 16 residues. The germline V gene encodes CDR1 SGHRS and CDR2 YFSETQ. This clonotype was seen a handful of times. This sample was also put to use in a study of T cells of mothers and their children. As that study records: A primer called M1S, used in the second PCR, added sample barcodes and 2-4 random nucleotides.

This rearrangement joins TRBV5-1 to TRBJ2-5; 12 positions agree with TRBD1. Material: blood. The origin of this receptor is a girl aged 2-10 years in good health. As DNA, the CDR3 is TGCGCCAGCAGCTTAACGGGACAGGGGGCAGGGGAGACCCAGTACTTC. It encodes CASSLTGQGAGETQYF.